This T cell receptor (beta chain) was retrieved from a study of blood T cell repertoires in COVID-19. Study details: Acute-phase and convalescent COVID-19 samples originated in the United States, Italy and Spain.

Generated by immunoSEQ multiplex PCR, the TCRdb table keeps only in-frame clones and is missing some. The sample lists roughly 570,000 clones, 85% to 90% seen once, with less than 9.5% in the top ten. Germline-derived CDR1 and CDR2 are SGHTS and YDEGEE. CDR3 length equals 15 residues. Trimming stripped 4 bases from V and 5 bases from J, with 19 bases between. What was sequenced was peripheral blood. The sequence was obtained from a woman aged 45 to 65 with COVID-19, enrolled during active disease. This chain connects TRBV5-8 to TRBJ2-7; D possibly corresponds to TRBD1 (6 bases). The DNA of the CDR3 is TGTGCCAGCAGCCGCCTGGGGGACATGAAGGACGAGCAGTACTTC. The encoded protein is CASSRLGDMKDEQYF.